This is a list of T cell receptor beta chains from one sample in a study of shared clonotypes between healthy human individuals. Only in-frame clones appear in the TCRdb table, and some are missing; sequencing was by immunoSEQ multiplex PCR. The sample has 300,000 to 350,000 clones, more than 60% seen once; the top ten hold around 9.3%. The sequenced sample was memory CD4+ T cells sorted from blood. Every receptor here comes from a young man in good health. CDR3s include the opening cysteine and the closing phenylalanine or tryptophan. The D gene is left open where the match is weak. Not all rows give a size; the values are once, few, many and, for expanded clones, a class.

J gene,V gene,D gene,clone size,CDR3 DNA,CDR3 protein
TRBJ2-1,TRBV4-3,TRBD2,NA,TGCGCCAGCAGCCAATTTATAGCGGGAATCATAGACAGTGAGCAGTTCTTC,CASSQFIAGIIDSEQFF
TRBJ1-2,TRBV28,TRBD1,NA,TGTGCCAGCAGCCCTCCGACAGGGAGAGGCTACACCTTC,CASSPPTGRGYTF
TRBJ2-1,TRBV19,NA,NA,TGTGCCAGTAGTACCGGACGCTACAATGAGCAGTTCTTC,CASSTGRYNEQFF
TRBJ1-1,TRBV11-3,NA,NA,TGTGCCAGCAGCCCAAGTCGGATAGTCACTGAAGCTTTCTTT,CASSPSRIVTEAFF
TRBJ2-3,TRBV29-1,TRBD2,NA,TGCAGCGTTGACCGGACTAGCGGGAGCGGTGCGCAGTATTTT,CSVDRTSGSGAQYF
TRBJ2-7,TRBV5-1,NA,NA,TGCGCCAGCAGCTTGGACGGGAGACGGGGACGGGGTTACTTC,CASSLDGRRGRGYF
TRBJ2-2,TRBV19,NA,many,TGTGCCAGTAGTAAAAGCCTAGCCGCGAACACCGGGGAGCTGTTTTTT,CASSKSLAANTGELFF
TRBJ1-1,TRBV2,NA,NA,TGTGCCAGCAGCGCCGATTGGGGCCACACTGAAGCTTTCTTT,CASSADWGHTEAFF
TRBJ2-2,TRBV4-3,TRBD2,NA,TGCGCCAGCAGCCAGCTAGCGGGAAGCTACACCGGGGAGCTGTTTTTT,CASSQLAGSYTGELFF
TRBJ1-2,TRBV5-6,NA,NA,TGTGCCAGCAGCTTGGCAGGACAAATCTATGGCTACACCTTC,CASSLAGQIYGYTF
TRBJ2-2,TRBV6-1,TRBD1,few,TGTGCCAGCTTACTGGGACAGGGCACTGGGGAGCTGTTTTTT,CASLLGQGTGELFF
TRBJ2-6,TRBV4-1,NA,NA,TGCGCCAGCAGCCAGGAAAGGACCTCTGGGGCCAACGTCCTGACTTTC,CASSQERTSGANVLTF
TRBJ2-1,TRBV12-5,TRBD1,once,TGTGCTAGTGGTTCCCCGGGACAGGGTCTTCATGAGCAGTTCTTC,CASGSPGQGLHEQFF
TRBJ2-7,TRBV9,TRBD2,once,TGTGCCAGCAGCGTTTCGGCTAGCGGGATTTGGGACCGCTACGAGCAGTACTTC,CASSVSASGIWDRYEQYF
TRBJ2-1,TRBV9,TRBD2,few,TGTGCCAGCAGCGTAGACCCCCCTAGCGGGATATACAATGAGCAGTTCTTC,CASSVDPPSGIYNEQFF
TRBJ2-1,TRBV11-2,NA,many,TGTGCCAGCAGTCCGGGAAATGAGCAGTTCTTC,CASSPGNEQFF
TRBJ2-1,TRBV28,TRBD2,NA,TGTGCCAGCAGTTTTAGGACTAGCGGGGTCTTATACAATGAGCAGTTCTTC,CASSFRTSGVLYNEQFF
TRBJ2-2,TRBV5-1,TRBD1,NA,TGCGCCAGCAGCTCCCACAGGGGGAGTACCGGGGAGCTGTTTTTT,CASSSHRGSTGELFF
TRBJ2-1,TRBV7-8,TRBD2,NA,TGTGCCAGCAGCCCACGGGAGGTTGGCAATGAGCAGTTCTTC,CASSPREVGNEQFF
TRBJ2-1,TRBV2,TRBD2,many,TGTGCCAGCAGTGAATCCTTCGGGAGGGCCAGGTACAATGAGCAGTTCTTC,CASSESFGRARYNEQFF
TRBJ2-4,TRBV5-4,NA,few,TGTGCCAGCAGCGCAGGGATGGGGTTCAAAAACATTCAGTACTTC,CASSAGMGFKNIQYF
TRBJ2-1,TRBV5-1,NA,NA,TGCGCCAGCAGCTTGGGGCTAGCGGGACAGGATGAGCAGTTCTTC,CASSLGLAGQDEQFF
TRBJ2-1,TRBV7-3,NA,NA,TGTGCCAGCAGCTTACTAGGGCTCAATGAGCAGTTCTTC,CASSLLGLNEQFF
TRBJ2-5,TRBV2,NA,once,TGTGCCAGCAGCGAAAGCGAGACCCAGTACTTC,CASSESETQYF
TRBJ2-7,TRBV29-1,TRBD1,few,TGCAGCGTCCGACAGGGGGCTTACGAGCAGTACTTC,CSVRQGAYEQYF
TRBJ2-1,TRBV14,TRBD2,NA,TGTGCCAGCAGCCTCTATCGGGGGCTAGCGGGAGCTGTTTTAGATGAGCAGTTCTTC,CASSLYRGLAGAVLDEQFF
TRBJ1-6,TRBV2,NA,NA,TGTGCCAGCAGTGACAGGCAAAATTCACCCCTCCACTTT,CASSDRQNSPLHF
TRBJ2-5,TRBV5-1,NA,NA,TGCGCCAGCAGCCTCGGGCCTGGGGGTAAAGAGACCCAGTACTTC,CASSLGPGGKETQYF
TRBJ2-1,TRBV18,NA,many,TGTGCCAGCTCACCGGCAGGGTTCGGTGAGCAGTTCTTC,CASSPAGFGEQFF
TRBJ2-3,TRBV7-8,TRBD2,NA,TGTGCCAGCAGCTTAGCTCGTGTTCGACTAGCGGGAGAAGCTAGCACAGATACGCAGTATTTT,CASSLARVRLAGEASTDTQYF
TRBJ2-2,TRBV10-1,NA,NA,TGCGCCAGCAGAGAAGGACTCAACACCGGGGAGCTGTTTTTT,CASREGLNTGELFF
TRBJ1-2,TRBV7-2,TRBD1,NA,TGTGCCAGCAGCACCCGGACAGGGGGCAGGTATGGCTACACCTTC,CASSTRTGGRYGYTF
TRBJ1-1,TRBV9,NA,NA,TGTGCCAGCAGCGTAGAGGCCGTCACCACTGAAGCTTTCTTT,CASSVEAVTTEAFF
TRBJ2-1,TRBV28,NA,NA,TGTGCCAGCACCACCCTATCGCGAGGCCGGTTGGTGGATGAGCAGTTCTTC,CASTTLSRGRLVDEQFF
TRBJ1-1,TRBV5-5,NA,NA,TGTGCCAGCAGCGCCCTCAGCCTCCGAAACACTGAAGCTTTCTTT,CASSALSLRNTEAFF
TRBJ2-7,TRBV18,NA,NA,TGTGCCAGCTCACCAATTATGGGGGGCCGTACGAAAGACGAGCAGTACTTC,CASSPIMGGRTKDEQYF
TRBJ2-7,TRBV5-1,NA,NA,TGCGCCAGCAGCTTCCCGGACAGCCGGTTTTCGGTCGAGCAGTACTTC,CASSFPDSRFSVEQYF